This T cell receptor beta chain was recorded in a study of PD-1 blockade in classical Hodgkin lymphoma. Time point noted: newly diagnosed, previously untreated cHL patient sample. There are 15 residues in the CDR3. V was trimmed by 2 bases and J by 12 bases, leaving 23 bases between them. Germline V lookup: CDR1 SGHNT, CDR2 YYREEE (reference sequence). The data were produced by immunoSEQ multiplex PCR, yet TCRdb's version contains in-frame clones alone and is incomplete. The data show 47,000 or so clones, with roughly 88% seen just once and around 5.1% held by the top ten. This receptor was identified in a human donor with classical Hodgkin lymphoma. The sample consisted of peripheral blood mononuclear cells (PBMCs). The chain employs TRBV5-4 and TRBJ1-1, with D perhaps TRBD1 (5 bases). In DNA, the CDR3 is TGTGCCAGCAGCTTACTACCGGGACGGGAAGGGATTTCTTTCTTT. It yields the protein CASSLLPGREGISFF. The full variable domain, rest sourced from reference TRBV5-4 and TRBJ1-1, is ETGVTQSPTHLIKTRGQQVTLRCSSQSGHNTVSWYQQALGQGPQFIFQYYREEENGRGNFPPRFSGLQFPNYSSELNVNALELDDSALYLCASSLLPGREGISFFGQGTRLTVV.